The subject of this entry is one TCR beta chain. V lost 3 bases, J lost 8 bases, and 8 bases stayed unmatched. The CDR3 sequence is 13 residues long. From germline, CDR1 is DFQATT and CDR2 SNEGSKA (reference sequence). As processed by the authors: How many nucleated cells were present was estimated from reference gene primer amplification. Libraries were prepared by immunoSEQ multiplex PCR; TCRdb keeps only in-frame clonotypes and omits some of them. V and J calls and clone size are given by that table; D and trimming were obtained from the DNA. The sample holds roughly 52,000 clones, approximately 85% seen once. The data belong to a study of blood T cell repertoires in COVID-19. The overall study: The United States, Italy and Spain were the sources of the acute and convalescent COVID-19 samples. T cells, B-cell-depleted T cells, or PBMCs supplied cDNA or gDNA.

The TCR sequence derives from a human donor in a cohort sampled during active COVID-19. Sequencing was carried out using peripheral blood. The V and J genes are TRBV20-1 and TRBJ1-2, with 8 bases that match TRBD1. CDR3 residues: CSASLPTGEGYTF. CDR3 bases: TGCAGTGCTAGTCTCCCGACAGGGGAAGGCTACACCTTC.